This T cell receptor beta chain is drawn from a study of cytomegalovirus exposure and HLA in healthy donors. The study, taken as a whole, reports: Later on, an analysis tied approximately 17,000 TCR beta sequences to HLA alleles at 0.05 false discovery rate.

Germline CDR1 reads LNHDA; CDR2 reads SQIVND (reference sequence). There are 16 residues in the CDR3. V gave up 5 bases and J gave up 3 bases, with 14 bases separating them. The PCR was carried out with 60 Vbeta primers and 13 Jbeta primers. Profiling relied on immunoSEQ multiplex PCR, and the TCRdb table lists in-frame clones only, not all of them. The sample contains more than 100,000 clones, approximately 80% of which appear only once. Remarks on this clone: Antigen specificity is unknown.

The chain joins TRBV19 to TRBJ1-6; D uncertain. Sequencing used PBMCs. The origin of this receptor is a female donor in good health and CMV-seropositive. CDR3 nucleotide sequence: TGTGCCAGTAGTCCCGGCAGGATCGACTATAATTCACCCCTCCACTTT. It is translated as CASSPGRIDYNSPLHF.